One sample yielded the 29 T cell receptor beta chains listed below, sequenced in a study of T cell responses to AZD1222 COVID-19 vaccine. Measured with immunoSEQ multiplex PCR; TCRdb has only the in-frame clones, and not every one. The data hold roughly 140,000 clones, with 75% to 90% observed a single time. This specimen was peripheral blood, taken on day 0 of MenACWY control vaccination. These receptors were collected from an adult in good health.

The genes are TRBV6-6 and TRBJ1-5; 8 nucleotides line up with TRBD1. This CDR3 contains 15 residues. J gave up 7 bases and V 6 bases, and 11 bases lay outside the gene matches. In germline, CDR1 is MNHNY, CDR2 SVGAGI (reference sequence). For the CDR3, the DNA is TGTGCCAGCAGCCCCAACGGACAGGGTAGACAGCCCCAGCATTTT. This translates into CASSPNGQGRQPQHF.

This clone was detected a few times. The V and J genes are TRBV28 and TRBJ1-4; TRBD1 is a possible D gene (6 bases). The V and J ends lost 5 bases and 4 bases respectively, with 14 bases between them. Germline values: CDR1 MDHEN, CDR2 SYDVKM. The CDR3 runs 15 residues. In DNA, the CDR3 is TGTGCCAGCAGTGATGGGGGGCAGAGTAATGAAAAACTGTTTTTT. As protein: CASSDGGQSNEKLFF.

The genes are TRBV11-2 and TRBJ2-2; perhaps TRBD2 as D (6 bases). This CDR3 is 19 amino acids long. V dropped 5 bases and J dropped 1 base, with 23 bases sitting between them. Germline values: CDR1 SGHAT, CDR2 FQNNGV. In nucleotides, the CDR3 is TGTGCCAGCAGCCTACGGTTGGGGGGACGGACGGTGAACACCGGGGAGCTGTTTTTT. As protein: CASSLRLGGRTVNTGELFF.

The chain uses TRBV7-3 and TRBJ1-1, with TRBD1 matching 7 bases. Unmatched junction bases numbered 4, after V lost 4 bases and J lost 2 bases. CDR1 is SGHTA and CDR2 is FQGTGA in the germline V gene. This CDR3 spans 14 amino acids. The CDR3 loop is CASSSQGPNTEAFF. Here the CDR3 DNA reads TGTGCCAGCAGCTCACAGGGGCCAAACACTGAAGCTTTCTTT.

This chain joins TRBV5-6 and TRBJ1-1; D uncertain. Trimming removed 4 bases from V and 3 bases from J, with 19 bases in between. There are 16 residues in the CDR3. Germline-derived CDR1 and CDR2 are SGHDT and YYEEEE. CDR3 protein: CASSRGPGSLYTEAFF. The CDR3 DNA follows: TGTGCCAGCAGCCGGGGTCCCGGCAGCCTGTACACTGAAGCTTTCTTT.

CDR3 nucleotide sequence: TGTGCCAGCAGTGAACGGACAGGGGGAATGGGTGGCTACACCTTC. Translated: CASSERTGGMGGYTF. J is TRBJ1-2 and V is TRBV6-1; 10 positions match TRBD1. CDR3 length: 15 residues. Germline assignment: CDR1 MNHNS and CDR2 SASEGT. Germline trimming cut 2 bases from V and 7 bases from J; bases unmatched to any gene: 7.

As concerns this clone: Other DNA sequences in this specimen translate into the identical CDR3. V gene TRBV6-1 combines with J gene TRBJ1-2; 7 nucleotides align to TRBD1. Trimming at V came to 3 bases and at J to 4 bases, leaving 14 bases not matched to a gene. CDR1 is MNHNS, CDR2 SASEGT, per germline. The CDR3 extends over 17 amino acids. The CDR3 here is CASSDATKGARSYGYTF. The DNA of the CDR3 is TGTGCCAGCAGTGATGCAACTAAGGGGGCTCGATCCTATGGCTACACCTTC.

This clone showed up many times. The chain has TRBV6-5 and TRBJ1-1; unclear D gene. CDR1 is MNHEY, CDR2 SVGAGI, per germline. V was clipped by 4 bases and J by 0 bases, with 9 bases between them. This CDR3 is 14 amino acids long. CDR3 residues: CASSLRHMNTEAFF. The CDR3 DNA sequence: TGTGCCAGCAGTTTAAGACACATGAACACTGAAGCTTTCTTT.

This clone was detected only once. The chain employs TRBV2 and TRBJ1-4, with D possibly TRBD1 on 6 matching bases. The V gene lost 5 bases and the J gene lost 11 bases, with 15 bases spanning the gap. Germline V CDR1 and CDR2: SNHLY, FYNNEI. There are 13 residues in the CDR3. CDR3 region: CASSLQGLDKLFF. CDR3 in DNA: TGTGCCAGCAGTTTACAGGGCTTAGACAAACTGTTTTTT.

The rearrangement joins TRBV5-1 to TRBJ1-6, with a possible D match to TRBD1 (6 bases). This CDR3 is 14 amino acids long. Germline V CDR1 and CDR2: SGHRS, YFSETQ. The ends were cut back, 2 bases at V and 4 bases at J, with 7 bases in the middle. CDR3 sequence (DNA): TGCGCCAGCAGCTTACAGGGATATAATTCACCCCTCCACTTT. Its protein product is CASSLQGYNSPLHF.

In DNA, the CDR3 is TGTGCCAGCAGCTTGGAGCTAGCGGCCGATTCGGAGACCCAGTACTTC. Residues: CASSLELAADSETQYF. This chain joins TRBV5-4 and TRBJ2-5; TRBD2 matches 7 bases. The CDR3 length is 16 residues. Germline-derived CDR1 and CDR2 are SGHNT and YYREEE (reference sequence). Trimming cost V 0 bases and J 5 bases; bases outside gene matches: 10.

V usage is TRBV7-2 and J usage is TRBJ2-1; no clear D. CDR3 length: 14 residues. Germline lookup yields CDR1 SGHTA and CDR2 FQGNSA. Trimming pared 0 bases from V and 2 bases from J, leaving 5 bases between. The chain's CDR3 is CASSLASTYNEQFF. CDR3 in DNA: TGTGCCAGCAGCTTAGCATCTACCTACAATGAGCAGTTCTTC.

The V call is TRBV5-8, the J call TRBJ2-5; D is unresolved. The germline V gene has CDR1 SGHTS and CDR2 YDEGEE. The length of the CDR3 is 13 residues. The V and J ends lost 1 base and 2 bases respectively, with 6 bases between them. The CDR3 sequence: CASSLFWQETQYF. CDR3 DNA: TGTGCCAGCAGCTTGTTCTGGCAAGAGACCCAGTACTTC.

The chain is built from TRBV10-3 and TRBJ1-2, with D perhaps matching TRBD1 (5 bases). CDR1 ENHRY and CDR2 SYGVKD come from the germline V gene. The length of the CDR3 is 16 residues. V was clipped by 7 bases and J by 5 bases, with 23 bases between them. CDR3 nucleotide sequence: TGTGCCATCACCCCATCGACGGGGGGAGAATGGTATGGCTACACCTTC. Encoded protein: CAITPSTGGEWYGYTF.

The CDR3 DNA reads TGTGCCAGCAGTTTACGGGGGGCGGTCACTGAAGCTTTCTTT. Translating gives CASSLRGAVTEAFF. The V call is TRBV28, the J call TRBJ1-1; the D gene is possibly TRBD1 (6 bases). V lost 2 bases to trimming and J lost 4 bases, with 11 bases between them. The germline CDR1 and CDR2 sequences are MDHEN and SYDVKM. The CDR3 runs 14 residues.

This clone was recorded only once. The rearrangement links TRBV3-1 (or the pseudogene TRBV3-2) to TRBJ2-3, with TRBD2 identical over 9 bases. V trimming: 2 bases; J trimming: 0 bases; junction bases outside the gene matches: 3. The germline V gene encodes CDR1 LGHDT and CDR2 YNNKEL (reference sequence). This CDR3 has 16 residues. CDR3 in DNA: TGTGCCAGCAGCCAACTGCTAGCGGGGAGCACAGATACGCAGTATTTT. As protein: CASSQLLAGSTDTQYF.

The gene calls are TRBV5-1 and TRBJ2-7, with 8 bases lining up with TRBD2. Germline CDR1 and CDR2: SGHRS and YFSETQ. The CDR3 totals 16 residues. V lost 4 bases, J lost 6 bases, and 15 bases stayed unmatched. In DNA form, the CDR3 reads TGCGCCAGCAGCCCCACGACTCGTAGCGGGGTAGGCGAGCAGTACTTC. Its translation: CASSPTTRSGVGEQYF.

The chain links TRBV13 to TRBJ2-1; TRBD2 matches 16 bases. The length of the CDR3 is 20 residues. Germline CDR1 is PRHDT and CDR2 is FYEKMQ (reference sequence). Trimming cost V 5 bases and J 5 bases; bases outside gene matches: 15. CDR3 bases: TGTGCCAGCAGCCCTGTGCCGGGACTAGCGGGGGGGCTGACACACAATGAGCAGTTCTTC. Translating gives CASSPVPGLAGGLTHNEQFF.

This chain links TRBV5-5 with TRBJ2-7; D tentatively reads TRBD1 or TRBD2 (5 bases each). V shed 4 bases and J shed 6 bases, with 14 bases lying between them. Germline values: CDR1 SGHKS, CDR2 YYEKEE (reference sequence). There are 13 residues in the CDR3. CDR3 region: CASSQDVGAEQYF. Written as DNA, the CDR3 is TGTGCCAGCAGCCAGGATGTCGGGGCCGAGCAGTACTTC. The full variable domain, completed using reference TRBV5-5 and TRBJ2-7, is DAGVTQSPTHLIKTRGQQVTLRCSPISGHKSVSWYQQVLGQGPQFIFQYYEKEERGRGNFPDRFSARQFPNYSSELNVNALLLGDSALYLCASSQDVGAEQYFGPGTRLTVT.

This sequence joins TRBV3-1 (or the pseudogene TRBV3-2) and TRBJ1-2, with 7 bases lining up with TRBD1. Germline CDR1 LGHDT, CDR2 YNNKEL (reference sequence). Trimming removed 6 bases from V and 2 bases from J; junction bases left unmatched: 6. CDR3 length equals 14 residues. CDR3 nucleotide sequence: TGTGCCAGCAGAGAAGGGGGCCAGAACTATGGCTACACCTTC. Protein sequence: CASREGGQNYGYTF.

The V gene is TRBV24-1, the J gene TRBJ2-3; D might be TRBD2 (5 bases). CDR1 KGHDR and CDR2 SFDVKD come from the germline V gene. This CDR3 has 15 amino acids. Trimming left V 4 bases short and J 1 base short, with 11 bases between. The CDR3: CATSDPIGGTDTQYF. The CDR3 DNA reads TGTGCCACCAGTGACCCCATCGGGGGCACAGATACGCAGTATTTT.

The chain recombines TRBV3-1 (or the pseudogene TRBV3-2) with TRBJ1-4, with D maybe TRBD1 (6 bases). There are 16 residues in the CDR3. CDR1 and CDR2 (germline): LGHDT, YNNKEL (reference sequence). V was shortened by 1 base and J by 7 bases, with 16 bases between the two germline ends. Here the CDR3 DNA reads TGTGCCAGCAGCCAAGGGGGGGCAGTTAGCGGTGAAAAACTGTTTTTT. This gives the protein CASSQGGAVSGEKLFF.

This clone was seen only a few times. The chain uses TRBV7-9 and TRBJ2-7; unclear D gene. V gave up 2 bases and J gave up 7 bases, with 6 bases separating them. This CDR3 has 11 amino acids. From germline, CDR1 is SEHNR and CDR2 FQNEAQ (reference sequence). The CDR3 DNA is TGTGCCAGCAGCTTATCAACGGAGCAGTACTTC. Its translation: CASSLSTEQYF.

The chain carries TRBV19 and TRBJ1-5, with D unresolved. Deletions cut 3 bases from V and 5 bases from J, with 11 bases between. Germline loops: CDR1 LNHDA, CDR2 SQIVND (reference sequence). The CDR3 has 14 residues. The CDR3 loop reads CASSIPGKHQPQHF. In nucleotides, the CDR3 is TGTGCCAGTAGTATTCCGGGTAAGCATCAGCCCCAGCATTTT. Full variable domain (outside the CDR3, taken from reference TRBV19 and TRBJ1-5): DGGITQSPKYLFRKEGQNVTLSCEQNLNHDAMYWYRQDPGQGLRLIYYSQIVNDFQKGDIAEGYSVSREKKESFPLTVTSAQKNPTAFYLCASSIPGKHQPQHFGDGTRLSIL.

The V call is TRBV28, the J call TRBJ2-7; D remains ambiguous. Trimming took 5 bases from V and 4 from J, leaving 6 bases between them. This CDR3 spans 11 amino acids. CDR1 is MDHEN, CDR2 SYDVKM, per germline. As DNA, the CDR3 is TGTGCCAGCAGTCACGATTACGAGCAGTACGTC. This encodes CASSHDYEQYV.

The rearrangement uses TRBV28 and TRBJ1-5; D is unclear. Germline-derived CDR1 and CDR2 are MDHEN and SYDVKM. This CDR3 has 14 amino acids. V lost 3 bases and J 0 bases, leaving 6 bases between the germline ends. The chain's CDR3 is CASSFAGSNQPQHF. Here the CDR3 DNA reads TGTGCCAGCAGTTTCGCAGGTAGCAATCAGCCCCAGCATTTT.

The chain is built from TRBV6-6 and TRBJ1-1, with D tentatively TRBD1 (5 bases). The ends were cut back, 5 bases at V and 6 bases at J, with 19 bases in the middle. The germline V gene encodes CDR1 MNHNY and CDR2 SVGAGI (reference sequence). The CDR3 consists of 15 residues. The chain's CDR3 is CASSVTPRDSAEAFF. CDR3 nucleotides: TGTGCCAGCAGTGTAACCCCCAGGGATAGCGCTGAAGCTTTCTTT.

The chain couples TRBV6-5 to TRBJ1-2; D is undetermined. The germline V and J ends were trimmed by 7 bases and 8 bases, with 14 bases remaining between them. In germline, CDR1 is MNHEY, CDR2 SVGAGI. This CDR3 spans 12 amino acids. The CDR3 nucleotides read TGTGCCAGCACCAAGGGTGCTGGAGGCTACACCTTC. It encodes CASTKGAGGYTF.

V is TRBV13 and J is TRBJ2-2; TRBD1 matches 7 bases. The CDR3 is 18 residues long. V was clipped by 2 bases and J by 7 bases; unmatched bases: 16. CDR1 is PRHDT and CDR2 is FYEKMQ in the germline V gene (reference sequence). The CDR3 loop is CASSLKLSDRAPIGELFF. The CDR3 DNA reads TGTGCCAGCAGCTTAAAACTCTCCGACAGGGCGCCGATCGGGGAGCTGTTTTTT.